These 3 T cell receptor beta chains were all obtained from the same sample, sequenced in a study of molecular identifiers for immune sequencing clone quantification. Using its own MiXCR run on the PCR reads, TCRdb lists one record per CDR3 protein. The sample carries about 630,000 distinct CDR3 sequences, approximately 24% recorded once. Source material: naive CD8+ T cells from blood, with Jurkat cell RNA spiked in. Subset reported: FACS-sorted CD8+CD4-CCR7+CD45RA+ naive T cells. The receptors were gathered from a human donor in good health. Some libraries in this study had Jurkat cell RNA spiked in.

V gene TRBV30 combines with J gene TRBJ2-1; 9 nucleotides line up with TRBD2. Germline-derived CDR1 and CDR2 are GTSNPN and SVGIG (reference sequence). The CDR3 has 14 amino acids. V lost 5 bases and J lost 9; bases outside the gene matches: 11. CDR3 sequence: CAWRGGGGGIEQFF. In DNA form, the CDR3 reads TGTGCCTGGCGTGGCGGGGGGGGCGGGATTGAGCAGTTCTTC. Drawing the rest from reference TRBV30 and TRBJ2-1, the complete variable domain is SQTIHQWPATLVQPVGSPLSLECTVEGTSNPNLYWYRQAAGRGLQLLFYSVGIGQISSEVPQNLSASRPQDRQFILSSKKLLLSDSGFYLCAWRGGGGGIEQFFGPGTRLTVL.

V usage is TRBV14 and J usage is TRBJ2-7, with 8 bases lining up with TRBD1. This CDR3 spans 15 amino acids. The V gene's germline CDR1 is SGHDN and CDR2 FVKESK. V shed 3 bases, J shed 4 bases, and the junction held 8 bases outside the gene matches. CDR3 residues: CASSHRSGGGYEQYF. CDR3 in DNA: TGTGCCAGCAGCCACAGGTCAGGGGGCGGGTACGAGCAGTACTTC.

The rearrangement links TRBV10-1 to TRBJ2-3; 7 bases map to TRBD1. The V gene's germline CDR1 is WNHNN and CDR2 SYGVQD (reference sequence). V lost 1 base and J lost 0; bases outside the gene matches: 1. The CDR3 sequence is 15 residues long. This CDR3 reads CASSEYRGSTDTQYF. For the CDR3, the DNA is TGCGCCAGCAGTGAGTACAGGGGAAGCACAGATACGCAGTATTTT.